A single sample is the source of the 17 T cell receptor beta chains below, sequenced in a study of T cell changes during pregnancy in multiple sclerosis. Data came from immunoSEQ multiplex PCR; TCRdb stores just in-frame clones and leaves some out. The sample carries tens of thousands of clones, around 90% recorded once. The sequenced sample was CD4+ T cells from peripheral blood mononuclear cells, obtained in the first trimester of pregnancy. These receptors all stem from a female donor with multiple sclerosis, enrolled in a pregnancy study.

This chain links TRBV6-1 with TRBJ2-7; D remains unclear. Germline CDR1 and CDR2: MNHNS and SASEGT. The germline V and J ends were trimmed by 2 bases and 2 bases, with 10 bases remaining between them. The CDR3 extends over 14 amino acids. The CDR3 sequence is CASSEQVQTYEQYF. CDR3 nucleotide sequence: TGTGCCAGCAGTGAACAAGTACAGACCTACGAGCAGTACTTC.

By proportion, this clone is medium-sized (0.01 to 0.1%). This chain joins TRBV30 and TRBJ1-2; 8 positions match TRBD1. Germline CDR1 GTSNPN, CDR2 SVGIG (reference sequence). J lost 7 bases, V lost 3 bases, and 4 bases had no gene match. The CDR3 totals 12 residues. This chain's CDR3 is CAWSSGTGGYTF. CDR3 bases: TGTGCCTGGAGCTCCGGGACAGGTGGCTACACCTTC. Filled out from reference TRBV30 and TRBJ1-2, the complete variable domain reads SQTIHQWPATLVQPVGSPLSLECTVEGTSNPNLYWYRQAAGRGLQLLFYSVGIGQISSEVPQNLSASRPQDRQFILSSKKLLLSDSGFYLCAWSSGTGGYTFGSGTRLTVV.

This clone was observed once. The chain has TRBV25-1 and TRBJ2-7, with 7 bases matching TRBD1. V was pared by 1 base and J by 4 bases, with 1 base of the junction left unmatched. The CDR3 covers 13 residues. CDR1 MGHDK and CDR2 SYGVNS come from the germline V gene. The CDR3: CASSESGQYEQYF. Written as DNA, the CDR3 is TGTGCCAGCAGTGAATCGGGACAGTACGAGCAGTACTTC.

The rearrangement uses TRBV2 and TRBJ1-4; D not resolved. Germline V gene data show CDR1 as SNHLY and CDR2 as FYNNEI. This CDR3 has 15 amino acids. Deletions cut 3 bases from V and 0 bases from J, with 8 bases between. CDR3 amino acids: CASSDVGSTNEKLFF. CDR3 in DNA: TGTGCCAGCAGTGATGTGGGCTCAACTAATGAAAAACTGTTTTTT.

The V call is TRBV2, the J call TRBJ1-1; no clear D gene. Germline assignment: CDR1 SNHLY and CDR2 FYNNEI. V gave up 4 bases and J gave up 0 bases, with 9 bases separating them. CDR3 size: 14 residues. CDR3 sequence reads: CASSAGGLNTEAFF. The CDR3 DNA is TGTGCCAGCAGTGCCGGAGGGTTGAACACTGAAGCTTTCTTT.

This sequence joins TRBV4-1 and TRBJ2-7; 13 bases fit TRBD2. CDR1 is MGHRA and CDR2 is YSYEKL in the germline V gene. The CDR3 is 15 amino acids. With V trimmed by 1 base and J by 5 bases, 2 bases remained unmatched. This chain's CDR3 is CASSQGLAGGDEQYF. The CDR3 coding sequence is TGCGCCAGCAGCCAAGGACTAGCGGGAGGTGACGAGCAGTACTTC.

This chain joins TRBV30 and TRBJ1-3; tentative D call: TRBD1 (6 bases). Trimming removed 3 bases from V and 0 bases from J, with 12 bases in between. The CDR3 is 15 residues long. Germline CDR1 reads GTSNPN; CDR2 reads SVGIG (reference sequence). The CDR3 region is CAWSRRGASGNTIYF. CDR3 DNA sequence: TGTGCCTGGAGCCGGCGGGGGGCCTCTGGAAACACCATATATTTT.

The gene calls are TRBV5-1 and TRBJ1-4, with TRBD1 as a possible D gene (5 bases). Germline assignment: CDR1 SGHRS and CDR2 YFSETQ. V dropped 4 bases and J dropped 0 bases, with 10 bases sitting between them. The CDR3 extends over 15 amino acids. The CDR3 DNA sequence: TGCGCCAGCAGCCCCTCACAGGCAACTAATGAAAAACTGTTTTTT. This codes for CASSPSQATNEKLFF.

J is TRBJ1-2 and V is TRBV11-2; 8 nucleotides align to TRBD1. With 5 bases clipped from V and 0 bases from J, the junction kept 5 bases outside the gene matches. CDR1 is SGHAT and CDR2 is FQNNGV in the germline V gene. This CDR3 spans 15 amino acids. CDR3 DNA sequence: TGTGCCAGCAGCACTCACAGGGGGGCTAACTATGGCTACACCTTC. As protein: CASSTHRGANYGYTF.

The chain joins TRBV15 to TRBJ2-1; D is perhaps TRBD2 (5 bases). Trimming removed 3 bases from V and 1 base from J, with 10 bases in between. CDR1 and CDR2 from the germline V gene are LNHNV and YYDKDF (reference sequence). The CDR3 runs to 15 residues. In DNA form, the CDR3 reads TGTGCCACCAGCAGGGACTCCCTTTCCTACAATGAGCAGTTCTTC. Encoded protein: CATSRDSLSYNEQFF.

V usage is TRBV5-5 and J usage is TRBJ2-7; 7 nucleotides match TRBD1. CDR1 is SGHKS and CDR2 is YYEKEE in the germline V gene (reference sequence). V shed 3 bases, J shed 0 bases, and the junction held 6 bases outside the gene matches. The CDR3 loop spans 15 amino acids. DNA for the CDR3: TGTGCCAGCAGCTCCGGGACAGCAAGCTCCTACGAGCAGTACTTC. As protein: CASSSGTASSYEQYF.

This rearrangement joins TRBV5-4 to TRBJ1-3, with a tentative D call TRBD1 (6 bases). CDR1 and CDR2 (germline): SGHNT, YYREEE (reference sequence). V shed 3 bases and J shed 3 bases, with 10 bases lying between them. This CDR3 contains 14 residues. CDR3 loop: CASSSQGSGNTIYF. CDR3 bases: TGTGCCAGCAGCTCACAGGGAAGTGGAAACACCATATATTTT.

The V gene is TRBV6-5, the J gene TRBJ1-1, with TRBD1 as a possible D gene (5 bases). The germline CDR1 and CDR2 sequences are MNHEY and SVGAGI. V dropped 4 bases and J dropped 8 bases, with 20 bases sitting between them. This CDR3 contains 15 residues. Here the CDR3 DNA reads TGTGCCAGCAGTTCGCTAGGCGACAGTTTGTCAGAAGCTTTCTTT. It yields the protein CASSSLGDSLSEAFF.

This clone was detected only a few times. This chain uses TRBV2 with TRBJ2-7; D possibly corresponds to TRBD1 (5 bases). V was pared by 2 bases and J by 2 bases, with 10 bases between. CDR1 is SNHLY, CDR2 FYNNEI, per germline. The CDR3 is 14 residues long. This chain's CDR3 is CASSELDTTYEQYF. As DNA, the CDR3 is TGTGCCAGCAGTGAATTGGACACCACCTACGAGCAGTACTTC.

The V gene is TRBV11-2, the J gene TRBJ1-2; no reliable D call. The CDR3 contains 12 residues. Germline lookup yields CDR1 SGHAT and CDR2 FQNNGV. Trimming took off 2 bases at V and 11 bases at J, with 12 bases between the two ends. The CDR3 spells CASSLRIGGYTF. For the CDR3, the DNA is TGTGCCAGCAGCTTACGTATAGGCGGGTACACCTTC. The variable domain in full, with the rest retrieved from reference TRBV11-2 and TRBJ1-2, is EAGVAQSPRYKIIEKRQSVAFWCNPISGHATLYWYQQILGQGPKLLIQFQNNGVVDDSQLPKDRFSAERLKGVDSTLKIQPAKLEDSAVYLCASSLRIGGYTFGSGTRLTVV.

The chain is built from TRBV25-1 and TRBJ2-3; 8 positions agree with TRBD1. V lost 3 bases and J lost 0; bases outside the gene matches: 2. Germline V gene data show CDR1 as MGHDK and CDR2 as SYGVNS. The CDR3 consists of 15 residues. The CDR3 loop reads CASSETGASTDTQYF. Here the CDR3 DNA reads TGTGCCAGCAGTGAGACAGGGGCTAGCACAGATACGCAGTATTTT.

The rearrangement links TRBV6-1 to TRBJ2-5; 7 bases match TRBD2. CDR1 is MNHNS, CDR2 SASEGT, per germline. After removal of 5 bases from V and 5 bases from J, the junction contained 5 bases not matched to a gene. This CDR3 has 13 amino acids. The CDR3 loop is CASSISGDETQYF. The DNA for the CDR3 is TGTGCCAGCAGTATAAGCGGGGACGAGACCCAGTACTTC.